This entry is about one TCR beta chain. As yet, its antigen is unknown. TCRdb re-called the reads with MiXCR, one entry per CDR3 protein. The sample consists of roughly 860,000 distinct CDR3 sequences, 32% of them appearing once. These data are taken from a study of T cell repertoires in cytomegalovirus infection. Turning to the study itself: Recently described HLA-C-restricted plus well-studied HLA-B-restricted CMV epitopes were used. Study findings and constraints: CMV-specific TCR beta clonotypes restricted by HLA-C were the ones dominating the ex vivo response. The cumulative frequency of public TCR beta families identified carriers of CMV plus the relevant HLA.

The length of the CDR3 is 16 residues. Germline loops: CDR1 MNHEY, CDR2 SMNVEV (reference sequence). V gave up 5 bases and J gave up 7 bases; unmatched junction bases: 12. Sequenced here: cultured CD8+ T cells from PBMCs, sampled from culture after CMV antigen stimulation. This chain links TRBV27 with TRBJ2-7; 12 positions match TRBD1. The TCR was taken from a human donor in good health (CMV status not recorded). Some clones in this sample may be carry-over from other donors' samples. The CDR3 DNA sequence: TGTGCCAGCAGTCCTAACCGGGACAGGGGGCTGTGGGAGCAGTACGTC. Its protein product is CASSPNRDRGLWEQYV.